The 5 T cell receptor beta chains given below trace back to one sample, sequenced in a study of shared clonotypes between healthy human individuals. The repertoire was sequenced with immunoSEQ multiplex PCR; TCRdb's copy has only in-frame clones and lacks some. The data hold roughly 2.4 million clones, with about 94% observed a single time. Source material: naive CD4+ T cells sorted from blood. Subset noted: CD45RA+ positively selected. Receptors originate from a young man in good health.

The gene calls are TRBV7-2 and TRBJ2-5, with D perhaps matching TRBD1 (6 bases). Germline V gives CDR1 SGHTA, CDR2 FQGNSA. The CDR3 covers 13 residues. V lost 5 bases to trimming and J lost 4 bases, with 11 bases between them. The CDR3 DNA follows: TGTGCCAGCAGCCCGACAGGAGGAGAGACCCAGTACTTC. Protein sequence: CASSPTGGETQYF.

As for this clone: This sample includes further DNA sequences coding for the same CDR3. The chain uses TRBV7-3 and TRBJ2-2, with unresolved D. The CDR3 has 12 residues. Germline CDR1 is SGHTA and CDR2 is FQGTGA. Trimming left V 4 bases short and J 4 bases short, with 4 bases between. The CDR3 DNA reads as TGTGCCAGCAGCTCTCGCACCGGGGAGCTGTTTTTT. It specifies CASSSRTGELFF.

The chain joins TRBV11-2 to TRBJ2-1, with 9 bases identical to TRBD2. The CDR3 consists of 16 residues. V was pared by 5 bases and J by 3 bases, with 8 bases of the junction left unmatched. In germline, CDR1 is SGHAT, CDR2 FQNNGV. CDR3 coding DNA: TGTGCCAGCAGCGCTCTTATAGCGGGAGTCTACAATGAGCAGTTCTTC. Encoded protein: CASSALIAGVYNEQFF.

The chain links TRBV6-5 to TRBJ1-2; D call uncertain. Germline V gives CDR1 MNHEY, CDR2 SVGAGI. V lost 4 bases and J 6 bases, leaving 9 bases between the germline ends. This CDR3 comprises 12 residues. CDR3: CASSSIGDGYTF. CDR3 sequence (DNA): TGTGCCAGCAGTTCTATTGGGGATGGCTACACCTTC.

V and J are TRBV7-2 and TRBJ2-7, with 10 positions matching TRBD2. The V segment lost 5 bases and the J segment 2 bases; nucleotides outside the gene matches: 9. CDR1 SGHTA and CDR2 FQGNSA come from the germline V gene. The CDR3 sequence is 16 residues long. The CDR3 DNA reads TGTGCCAGCAGCCCGGATTTTGGACTAGCGGCCTACGAGCAGTACTTC. It translates to CASSPDFGLAAYEQYF.